This T cell receptor (beta chain) is drawn from a study of T cells in Graves' hyperthyroidism and ophthalmopathy. This clonotype was observed many times. CDR3 length: 14 amino acids. V lost 6 bases, J lost 2 bases, and 13 bases lay in between. Using RNA transcripts as the source, TCR beta CDR3 regions were amplified. HTBI primers were the set used in a first-round RT-PCR of the TCR CDR3. TCRdb fed the multiplex PCR reads into MiXCR, producing one record per CDR3 protein. The table has 400,000 to 600,000 distinct CDR3 sequences, less than 25% seen once. Graves' hyperthyroidism qualified as stable when ophthalmopathy did not progress within 18 months.

This clonotype was obtained from a man aged 18 to 29 with Graves' hyperthyroidism. The rearrangement joins TRBV12-3 or TRBV12-4 to TRBJ1-2; D is perhaps TRBD1 (6 bases). Sequenced input: blood. The CDR3 nucleotides are TGTGCCAGCAGACCTACGGGACACAACTATGGCTACACCTTC. Residues: CASRPTGHNYGYTF.